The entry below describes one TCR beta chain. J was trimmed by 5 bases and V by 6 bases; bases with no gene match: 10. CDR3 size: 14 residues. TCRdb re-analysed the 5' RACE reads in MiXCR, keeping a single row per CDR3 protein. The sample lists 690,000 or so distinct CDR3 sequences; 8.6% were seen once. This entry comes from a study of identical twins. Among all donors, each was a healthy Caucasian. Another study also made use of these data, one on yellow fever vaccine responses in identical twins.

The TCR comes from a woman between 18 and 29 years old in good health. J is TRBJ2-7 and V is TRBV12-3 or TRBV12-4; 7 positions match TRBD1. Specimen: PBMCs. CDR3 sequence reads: CASRKGQTWDEQYF. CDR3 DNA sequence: TGTGCCAGCAGGAAGGGACAGACATGGGACGAGCAGTACTTC.